This T cell receptor beta chain was recorded in a study of cytomegalovirus exposure and HLA in healthy donors. Use of 60 Vbeta and 13 Jbeta primers characterized the PCR. TCRdb keeps only in-frame clones here, not all; method: immunoSEQ multiplex PCR. The data contain about 150,000 clones, approximately 80% of them seen just once; the ten biggest clones take up around 3.2%. The germline gives CDR1 SGHRS, CDR2 YFSETQ. The CDR3 runs to 16 residues. Losses at the gene ends were 1 base for V and 8 bases for J; bases not matched to a gene: 7. This TCR was sampled from a woman aged 45-60 years in good health and CMV-seropositive. Sequencing was performed on PBMCs. The rearrangement joins TRBV5-1 to TRBJ1-4; 11 bases are a match to TRBD1. The CDR3 coding sequence is TGCGCCAGCAGCTTGACCACGGGACAGGGGGGCGAAAAACTGTTTTTT. It specifies CASSLTTGQGGEKLFF.